These 2 T cell receptor beta chains originate from one sample sequenced in a study of human versus mouse CDR3 diversity and MHC coevolution. Generated by immunoSEQ multiplex PCR, the TCRdb table keeps only in-frame clones and is missing some. The table lists more than 60,000 clones, just under 95% of them singletons. Sample: naive CD4+ T cells from blood. The subset denotes: CD45RO-negative CD62L-positive naive CD4 T cells. These receptor sequences come from a person between 25 and 70 years old in good health.

CDR3 nucleotides: TGTGCCAGCAGCTTATGGGAGCCCTACAATGAGCAGTTCTTC. Its protein is CASSLWEPYNEQFF. This chain joins TRBV7-9 and TRBJ2-1, with TRBD2 as a possible D gene (5 bases). The CDR3 runs to 14 residues. The germline V and J ends were trimmed by 2 bases and 2 bases, with 7 bases remaining between them. In germline, CDR1 is SEHNR, CDR2 FQNEAQ (reference sequence).

The V gene is TRBV19, the J gene TRBJ1-1; D possibly corresponds to TRBD1 (5 bases). Germline CDR1 reads LNHDA; CDR2 reads SQIVND (reference sequence). V was clipped by 6 bases and J by 3 bases, with 8 bases between them. The CDR3 has 12 residues. This chain's CDR3 is CASRGGDTEAFF. In DNA form, the CDR3 reads TGTGCCAGTAGGGGAGGGGACACTGAAGCTTTCTTT.